This T cell receptor (beta chain) was obtained from a study of T-cell reconstitution after alpha-beta-depleted transplantation in children (dated by TCRdb to 2016 to 2017). Broadly, across the study: Using TCR repertoire profiling, the study followed T-cell immune reconstitution in a quantitative way in children after TCRalphabeta/CD19-depleted allogeneic hematopoietic cell transplantation. Paper-wide results and their limitations: The high TCRbeta diversity at day 60 in some patients was ascribed to recipient T cells and intrathymic progenitors that had survived conditioning. Over subsequent months, a decline in hyperexpanded clone frequencies was noted, and after one year, T-cell counts and TCRbeta diversity were mostly ascribed to newly produced T cells. The apparently early alphabetaT-cell count recovery about two months after transplant was reportedly dependent on only several hundred rapidly expanded clones derived from non-depleted graft cells.

According to the study, the label for this sample's treatment or condition signals: allogeneic hematopoietic cell transplantation with graft depleted of TCRalphabeta T cells and CD19 B cells. The children who served as transplant recipients had been given grafts of TCRalphabeta/CD19-depleted allogeneic hematopoietic cells. V and J lose 4 bases and 3 bases, and a span of 6 bases separates them. Its CDR3 holds 11 amino acids, cysteine through phenylalanine. Here the CDR3 DNA is all that survives: 33 bases in frame from base 1. Via the germline V gene (reference sequence), CDR1 is DFQATT and CDR2 SNEGSKA. The library relied on PCR. TCRdb records Illumina HiSeq 2500 as the sequencer. Molecular barcoding was employed in the preparation of TCR libraries, with unique molecular identifiers being used to normalize TCRbeta repertoire quantification. TCRdb reran the public reads through fastp at Q25 and MiXCR, keeping productive beta chains. Each entry is one CDR3 protein sequence, shown with its most common DNA and genes. The sample has 250,000 to 350,000 distinct CDR3 sequences on record, approximately 23% of them singletons. Jointly, the top ten make up approximately 11% of the sample.

This clonotype was counted only a few times. No cognate antigen has been identified for it. Base qualities are not recorded, but no much larger clone differs from it by a single base. The sequence joins TRBV20-1 to TRBJ1-1, with an unclear D gene assignment. This clonotype was sampled from a male patient younger than 18 who had a stem cell transplant for acute lymphoblastic leukemia, so the T cells may come from the graft donor. Sample: PBMCs, mostly from graft donor cells, taken 180 days after TCRalphabeta/CD19-depleted stem cell transplant. The nucleotide sequence reads TGCAGTGCTAATGGGGACACTGAAGCTTTCTTT. Translation gives CSANGDTEAFF.